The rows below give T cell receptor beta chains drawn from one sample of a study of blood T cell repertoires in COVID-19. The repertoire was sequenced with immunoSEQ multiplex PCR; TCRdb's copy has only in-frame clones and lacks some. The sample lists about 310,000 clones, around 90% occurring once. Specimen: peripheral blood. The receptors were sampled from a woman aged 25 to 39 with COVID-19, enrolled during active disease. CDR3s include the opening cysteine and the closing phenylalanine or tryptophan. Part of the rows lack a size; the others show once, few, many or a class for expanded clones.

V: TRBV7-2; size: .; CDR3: CASSSHSGNTIYF
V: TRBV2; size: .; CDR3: CASTGGGVNQPQHF
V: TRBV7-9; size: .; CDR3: CASSSSPGTGGEEQYF
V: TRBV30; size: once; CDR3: CAWSVSGFYGYTF
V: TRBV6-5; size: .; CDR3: CATEGSLNTEAFF
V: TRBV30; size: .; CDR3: CAWSAQFEQYF
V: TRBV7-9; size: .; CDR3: CASSHSGTGAYEQYF
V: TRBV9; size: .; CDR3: CASSAGLGDGYTF
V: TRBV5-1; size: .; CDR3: CASSLGGQRGDTQYF
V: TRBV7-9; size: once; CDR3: CASSTRQFGRGYTF
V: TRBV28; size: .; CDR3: CASSLLRGRNTEAFF
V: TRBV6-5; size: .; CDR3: CASKEGQNSPLHF
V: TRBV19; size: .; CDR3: CASKKREGGTQYF
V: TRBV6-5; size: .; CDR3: CASKMGQNNEKLFF
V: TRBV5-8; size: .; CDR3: CASSFLQGGGETQYF
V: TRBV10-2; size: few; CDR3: CASSESRKGGNQPQHF
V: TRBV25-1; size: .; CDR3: CASSELAPEKLFF
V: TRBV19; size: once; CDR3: CATSGDGPTNEKLFF
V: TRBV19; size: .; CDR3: CASSTRTGQGHNEQFF
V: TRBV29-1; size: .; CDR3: CSVEDLGRTGGWDPIETQYF
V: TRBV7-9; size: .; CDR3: CASSLEGTGRTEAFF
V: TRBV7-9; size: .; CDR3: CASSLERETQYF
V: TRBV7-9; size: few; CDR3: CASSSQGDTEAFF
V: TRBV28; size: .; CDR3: CASSSDLGKGTGGYEKLFF
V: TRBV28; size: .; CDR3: CASSNRNTYEQYF
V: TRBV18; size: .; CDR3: CASSPSPGLAVGELFF
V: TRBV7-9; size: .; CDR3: CASSKQNSWPDEQFF
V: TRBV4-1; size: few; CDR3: CASSQSGVHLYQETQYF
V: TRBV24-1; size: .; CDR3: CATSDSRTGNNEQFF
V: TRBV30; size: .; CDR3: CAWSVGQGGGYTF
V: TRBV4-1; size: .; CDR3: CASSQGTAGDPNNEQFF
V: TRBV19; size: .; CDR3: CASGGVETQYF
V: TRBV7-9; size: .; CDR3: CASSSSSQGFWSGELFF
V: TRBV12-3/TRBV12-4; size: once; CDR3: CASSFTGGQAFF
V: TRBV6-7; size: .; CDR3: CASPGQRYEQYF
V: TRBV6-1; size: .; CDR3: CASSERRSNTEAFF
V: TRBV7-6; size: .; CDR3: CASSPWTRIGDQPQHF
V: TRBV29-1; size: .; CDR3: CSATEGGNQPQHF
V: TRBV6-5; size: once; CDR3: CASSYSKNNQPQHF
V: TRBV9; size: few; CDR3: CASSPSGGGGTEAFF
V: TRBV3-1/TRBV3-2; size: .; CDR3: CASSQNTYNEQFF
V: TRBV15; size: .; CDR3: CATRRDRSSGNTIYF
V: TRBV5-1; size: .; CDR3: CASSPTGDEQYF
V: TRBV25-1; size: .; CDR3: CASSVTGGIDEQYF
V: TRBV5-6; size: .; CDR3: CASSAVSGRGEAFF
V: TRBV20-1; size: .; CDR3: CSPRERQTQYF
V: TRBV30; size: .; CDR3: CAWTGYTGELFF
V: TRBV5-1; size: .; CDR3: CASSSVPPGTTSDGYTF
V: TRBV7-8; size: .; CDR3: CASSSRRDEQFF
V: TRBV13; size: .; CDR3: CASSLSTSGRISEQFF
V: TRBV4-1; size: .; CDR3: CASSQDQLAGWNEQFF
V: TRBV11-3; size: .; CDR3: CASSLDPGRVGCYTF
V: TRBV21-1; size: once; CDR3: CASQPDRGRNTEAFF